The 21 T cell receptor beta chains reported below all come from one sample, sequenced in a study of OX40 agonist ivuxolimab in advanced cancers. The table came from immunoSEQ multiplex PCR; TCRdb's copy has only in-frame clones and leaves some out. The sample holds around 70,000 clones; 70% to 90% are singletons and the top ten take 5.9%. Sequences were derived from CD4+ or CD8+ T cells sorted from blood, sampled in a trial of the OX40 agonist ivuxolimab. Source of these receptors: an adult with an advanced solid tumor such as melanoma, head and neck, liver or kidney cancer.

The chain joins TRBV5-4 to TRBJ2-3; D perhaps matches TRBD2 (5 bases). The V end lost 0 bases, the J end lost 6 bases, and 17 bases lay between the germline ends. The CDR3 is 16 residues long. CDR1 and CDR2 (germline): SGHNT, YYREEE (reference sequence). The CDR3 DNA reads TGTGCCAGCAGCTTGGAAGGGTTCGGGGTACCCGATACGCAGTATTTT. It encodes CASSLEGFGVPDTQYF.

This sequence joins TRBV11-2 and TRBJ2-2, with 9 positions matching TRBD1. Per germline, CDR1 SGHAT and CDR2 FQNNGV. V shed 1 base, J shed 6 bases, and the junction held 6 bases outside the gene matches. The CDR3 has 16 amino acids. In DNA form, the CDR3 reads TGTGCCAGCAGCTTAGGTACAGGGGGCCTCGCCGGGGAGCTGTTTTTT. It yields the protein CASSLGTGGLAGELFF.

This chain connects TRBV15 to TRBJ1-4; D not resolved. Germline CDR1 and CDR2: LNHNV and YYDKDF (reference sequence). This CDR3 contains 16 residues. Trimming removed 0 bases from V and 8 bases from J, with 16 bases in between. The DNA of the CDR3 is TGTGCCACCAGCAGAGATATTGGACCCAAGACCGAAAAACTGTTTTTT. It specifies CATSRDIGPKTEKLFF. Together with reference TRBV15 and TRBJ1-4, the CDR3 gives the full variable domain: DAMVIQNPRYQVTQFGKPVTLSCSQTLNHNVMYWYQQKSSQAPKLLFHYYDKDFNNEADTPDNFQSRRPNTSFCFLDIRSPGLGDTAMYLCATSRDIGPKTEKLFFGSGTQLSVL.

This clone was counted between two and nine times. This sequence joins TRBV10-3 and TRBJ2-5; 8 bases fit TRBD1. The length of the CDR3 is 14 residues. The germline V gene encodes CDR1 ENHRY and CDR2 SYGVKD. Trimming removed 10 bases from V and 5 bases from J; junction bases left unmatched: 12. This CDR3 is CATRRQGTWETQYF. The CDR3 nucleotides are TGTGCCACCAGACGACAGGGGACATGGGAGACCCAGTACTTC.

The chain links TRBV7-2 to TRBJ1-4; the D gene is possibly TRBD1 (5 bases). Trimming pared 5 bases from V and 9 bases from J, leaving 16 bases between. CDR1 is SGHTA, CDR2 FQGNSA, per germline. CDR3 length: 14 amino acids. In DNA form, the CDR3 reads TGTGCCAGCAGCCCGACAGCCGTAATGAAAAAACTGTTTTTT. The encoded protein is CASSPTAVMKKLFF.

In this sample, this clone turned up a few times. The chain employs TRBV28 and TRBJ2-2; possibly TRBD1 or TRBD2 for D (6 bases each). Germline V gene lookup returns CDR1 MDHEN and CDR2 SYDVKM. The V end lost 3 bases, the J end lost 4 bases, and 15 bases lay between the germline ends. This CDR3 is 16 amino acids long. CDR3: CASSFPGKGGTGELFF. CDR3 in DNA: TGTGCCAGCAGTTTCCCCGGGAAGGGGGGCACCGGGGAGCTGTTTTTT.

The chain joins TRBV6-5 to TRBJ1-3, with 8 bases that match TRBD1. The germline V gene encodes CDR1 MNHEY and CDR2 SVGAGI. The CDR3 contains 15 residues. Germline trimming cut 4 bases from V and 0 bases from J; bases unmatched to any gene: 2. Written as DNA, the CDR3 is TGTGCCAGCAGTTTAACAGGGGGCTCTGGAAACACCATATATTTT. Encoded protein: CASSLTGGSGNTIYF.

The table lists this clone with a count of one. The chain carries TRBV6-5 and TRBJ2-5; TRBD1 is a possible D gene (6 bases). Trimming stripped 6 bases from V and 2 bases from J, with 16 bases between. The CDR3 contains 15 residues. CDR1 is MNHEY and CDR2 is SVGAGI in the germline V gene. CDR3 protein: CASRKRQALQETQYF. The CDR3 DNA sequence: TGTGCCAGCAGAAAAAGACAGGCCTTACAAGAGACCCAGTACTTC.

V usage is TRBV19 and J usage is TRBJ1-2; TRBD1 agrees at 7 bases. Per germline, CDR1 LNHDA and CDR2 SQIVND (reference sequence). V dropped 3 bases and J dropped 8; count of bases not matched to a gene: 9. The CDR3 extends over 14 amino acids. The DNA for the CDR3 is TGTGCCAGTAGTATTGGCGACAGGGTCTACGGCTACACCTTC. As protein: CASSIGDRVYGYTF.

The gene calls are TRBV28 and TRBJ1-5; 7 bases agree with TRBD1. This CDR3 spans 14 amino acids. Trimming took 7 bases from V and 3 from J; bases not matched to a gene: 6. CDR1 is MDHEN and CDR2 is SYDVKM in the germline V gene. The CDR3 nucleotides read TGTGCCAGCAAAGGGGGCGCCGCCAATCAGCCCCAGCATTTT. This codes for CASKGGAANQPQHF.

The rearrangement links TRBV28 to TRBJ2-6, with D unclear. Per germline, CDR1 MDHEN and CDR2 SYDVKM. Trimming removed 8 bases from V and 0 bases from J, with 17 bases in between. The CDR3 consists of 17 residues. This CDR3 is CASRTGPELSGANVLTF. CDR3 bases: TGTGCCAGCCGGACGGGCCCGGAACTCTCTGGGGCCAACGTCCTGACTTTC.

V is TRBV6-1 and J is TRBJ1-2, with TRBD1 identical over 9 bases. In germline, CDR1 is MNHNS, CDR2 SASEGT. After removal of 6 bases from V and 4 bases from J, the junction contained 3 bases not matched to a gene. The CDR3 loop spans 13 amino acids. In DNA form, the CDR3 reads TGTGCCAGCAGAGGGACAGGGCTCTATGGCTACACCTTC. This codes for CASRGTGLYGYTF.

This chain joins TRBV2 and TRBJ2-1; no reliable D call. V was cut by 1 base and J by 3 bases, with 10 bases left in between. Germline V gene sequence: CDR1 SNHLY, CDR2 FYNNEI. The CDR3 has 15 amino acids. Here the CDR3 DNA reads TGTGCCAGCAGTGAAGATGGGCAGGTCTACAATGAGCAGTTCTTC. This gives the protein CASSEDGQVYNEQFF.

The chain recombines TRBV5-1 with TRBJ2-7; 11 bases agree with TRBD2. The CDR3 has 13 amino acids. V lost 4 bases, J lost 5 bases, and 2 bases stayed unmatched. CDR1 and CDR2 (germline): SGHRS, YFSETQ. This CDR3 is CASSGTSGNEQYF. The CDR3 DNA sequence: TGCGCCAGCAGCGGGACTAGCGGTAACGAGCAGTACTTC.

The rearrangement joins TRBV7-9 to TRBJ1-4, with a possible D match to TRBD1 (5 bases). Germline CDR1 SEHNR, CDR2 FQNEAQ (reference sequence). This CDR3 contains 15 residues. V was pared by 5 bases and J by 8 bases, with 18 bases between. CDR3 loop: CASSQAQGVSEKLFF. Written as DNA, the CDR3 is TGTGCCAGCAGCCAGGCTCAAGGGGTGTCCGAAAAACTGTTTTTT.

V gene TRBV7-9 combines with J gene TRBJ1-4; 10 nucleotides match TRBD1. The ends lost 1 base at V and 7 bases at J; junction bases unmatched: 3. Germline CDR1 reads SEHNR; CDR2 reads FQNEAQ (reference sequence). The CDR3 length is 15 residues. The CDR3 here is CASSLETGGGEKLFF. The CDR3 DNA sequence: TGTGCCAGCAGCTTAGAGACAGGGGGCGGTGAAAAACTGTTTTTT.

The genes are TRBV28 and TRBJ1-5; D gene ambiguous. Per the germline V gene, CDR1 is MDHEN and CDR2 is SYDVKM. Deletions cut 5 bases from V and 9 bases from J, with 17 bases between. CDR3 length equals 14 residues. For the CDR3, the DNA is TGTGCCAGCAGTGCCGCGACGGGCGTCCGGCCCCAGCATTTT. Protein: CASSAATGVRPQHF.

J is TRBJ1-4 and V is TRBV14; D is possibly TRBD1 (6 bases). V was shortened by 0 bases and J by 5 bases, with 13 bases between the two germline ends. Germline V gene lookup returns CDR1 SGHDN and CDR2 FVKESK. This CDR3 comprises 16 residues. This CDR3 reads CASSQETGFMNEKLFF. The CDR3 bases are TGTGCCAGCAGCCAAGAAACAGGGTTTATGAATGAAAAACTGTTTTTT.

The chain joins TRBV6-6 to TRBJ1-5; 9 nucleotides line up with TRBD1. J was trimmed by 4 bases and V by 5 bases; bases with no gene match: 6. CDR3 size: 15 residues. From germline, CDR1 is MNHNY and CDR2 SVGAGI (reference sequence). The CDR3 protein is CASSPDRGANQPQHF. CDR3 coding DNA: TGTGCCAGCAGTCCGGACAGGGGAGCGAATCAGCCCCAGCATTTT.

This clone showed up just once. The V gene is TRBV7-2, the J gene TRBJ1-3; D call uncertain. V was shortened by 2 bases and J by 0 bases, with 11 bases between the two germline ends. CDR1 SGHTA and CDR2 FQGNSA come from the germline V gene. The CDR3 consists of 16 residues. CDR3 loop: CASSLNAVNSGNTIYF. The CDR3 region has the DNA TGTGCCAGCAGCTTAAACGCGGTTAACTCTGGAAACACCATATATTTT.

This sequence joins TRBV5-3 and TRBJ2-7; TRBD2 matches 9 bases. TRBV5-3 is labeled an ORF, and its function is uncertain. V trimming: 1 base; J trimming: 2 bases; junction bases outside the gene matches: 4. The length of the CDR3 is 15 residues. The CDR3 DNA reads as TGTGCCAGAAGCTTGTCGCCTAGCGGGACCTACGAGCAGTACTTC. Residues: CARSLSPSGTYEQYF.